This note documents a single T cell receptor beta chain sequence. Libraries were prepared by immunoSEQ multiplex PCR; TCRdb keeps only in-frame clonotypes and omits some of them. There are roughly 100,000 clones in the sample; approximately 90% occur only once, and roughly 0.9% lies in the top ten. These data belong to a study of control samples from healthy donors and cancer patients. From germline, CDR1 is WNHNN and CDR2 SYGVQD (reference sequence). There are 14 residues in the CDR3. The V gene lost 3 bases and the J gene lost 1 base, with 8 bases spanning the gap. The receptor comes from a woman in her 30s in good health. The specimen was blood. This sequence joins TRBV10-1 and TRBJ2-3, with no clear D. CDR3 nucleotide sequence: TGCGCCAGCAGTGATTTCGTCCGCACAGATACGCAGTATTTT. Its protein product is CASSDFVRTDTQYF.